This T cell receptor (beta chain) emerged from a study of blood T cell repertoires in COVID-19 (dated by TCRdb to between 2020 and 2021). About the investigation overall: Collaborator samples came from the United States, Italy and Spain and covered acute and convalescent phases of COVID-19. The prospective study material was composed of cDNA or gDNA derived from T cells, B-cell-depleted T cells, or PBMCs. Deeply sampled blood TCRbeta repertoires from subjects exposed to, actively infected with, or recovered from COVID-19 were included in the dataset. A freely available public database, intended as a resource for researchers studying the immune response to SARS-CoV-2, is where the repertoires were released. Samples came from the ongoing ImmuneRACE study (first 160 participants) plus 1,254 subjects from 6 global collaborators. Sample metadata almost always included a de-identified subject ID, COVID-19 status, age in years and sex. Where available, HLA class I and class II types were obtained from metadata supplied by the sample provider rather than from assay-based typing. Findings and caveats that apply to the study as a whole: Clinical and demographic metadata were provided uncurated, with the amount varying by source and participant.

The collaborating institutions used their own protocols to collect whole blood in K2EDTA tubes. For TCRbeta analysis, collaborators shipped samples in one of three forms: frozen whole blood, isolated PBMCs, or DNA extracted from either of those sample types. This clone was seen only a few times. Its antigen has not been determined. No clone much larger than this one lies a single base away; base qualities are absent. Reading from cysteine to phenylalanine, the CDR3 counts 15 amino acids. The DNA shown is the 45-base CDR3, in frame from base 1. The germline V gene gives CDR1 as SGHTA and CDR2 as FQGNSA. Here V drops 4 bases and J drops 4 bases, and the junction holds 3 bases not matched to any gene. The immunoSEQ Assay, a bias-controlled multiplex PCR, was used to amplify TCRbeta CDR3 regions from genomic DNA. On the authors' methods: Nucleated cell counts per sample were estimated from amplification of reference gene primers within the assay. To quantify the absolute abundance of each unique TCRbeta CDR3 rearrangement, sequence reads were collapsed and filtered. Productive Simpson clonality was computed per sample as the square root of Simpson's diversity index over productive rearrangements. In its TCRdb copy, this immuneACCESS table keeps in-frame sequences only and misses some clones. Where compared with another copy, unresolved V genes explain less than half of these, and the others have no known cause. V and J calls and clone size are copied from that table; D and trimming were computed from the DNA. Recorded for this sample are fewer than 200,000 clones; around two thirds of them occurred a single time. 2.5% to 3% of the sample goes to the ten largest clones.

The sample comprised peripheral blood. The source of this sequence is a woman of 80 years or more with acute or convalescent COVID-19. This chain joins TRBV7-2 to TRBJ2-3; 12 central bases correspond to TRBD2. The nucleotides are TGTGCCAGCAGCTCGCTAGCGGGAGGGCCAGATACGCAGTATTTT. Translated, this is CASSSLAGGPDTQYF.